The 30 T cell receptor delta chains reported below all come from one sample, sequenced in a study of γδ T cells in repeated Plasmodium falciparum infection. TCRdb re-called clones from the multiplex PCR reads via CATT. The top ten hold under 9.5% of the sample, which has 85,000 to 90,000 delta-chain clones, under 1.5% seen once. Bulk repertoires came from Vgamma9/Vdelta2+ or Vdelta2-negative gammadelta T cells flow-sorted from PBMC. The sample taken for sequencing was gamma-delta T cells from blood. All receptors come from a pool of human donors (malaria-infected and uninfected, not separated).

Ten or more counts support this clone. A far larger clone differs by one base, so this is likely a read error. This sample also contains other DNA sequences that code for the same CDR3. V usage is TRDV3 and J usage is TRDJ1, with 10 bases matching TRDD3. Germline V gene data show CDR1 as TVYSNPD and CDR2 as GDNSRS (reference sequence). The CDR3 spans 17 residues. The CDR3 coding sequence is TGCGCCTTTAGTTTCGAGGCGCTGGTACTGGGGGATGATAAACTCATCTTT. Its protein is CAFSFEALVLGDDKLIF.

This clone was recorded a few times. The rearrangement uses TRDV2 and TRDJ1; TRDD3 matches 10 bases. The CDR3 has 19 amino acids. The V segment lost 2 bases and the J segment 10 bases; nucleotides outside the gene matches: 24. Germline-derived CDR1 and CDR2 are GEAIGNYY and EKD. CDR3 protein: CACDIVLHHWGMRNRGLIF. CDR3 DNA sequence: TGTGCCTGTGACATCGTTCTACATCACTGGGGGATGAGAAACCGGGGACTCATCTTT.

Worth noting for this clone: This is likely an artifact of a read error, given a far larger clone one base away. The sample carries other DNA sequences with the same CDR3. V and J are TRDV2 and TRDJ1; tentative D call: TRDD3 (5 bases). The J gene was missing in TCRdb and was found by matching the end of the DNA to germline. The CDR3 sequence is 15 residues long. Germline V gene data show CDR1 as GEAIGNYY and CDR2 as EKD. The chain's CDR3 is CACDTDAGARDKLIF. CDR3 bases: TGCGCCTGTGACACGGACGCGGGGGCCCGCGATAAACTCATCTTT.

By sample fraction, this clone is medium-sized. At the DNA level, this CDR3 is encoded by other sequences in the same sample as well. The CDR3 coding sequence is TGTGCCTGCAAGCTCTACACTCCTTCCCGGGGACTTATTTACACCGATAAACTCATCTTT. Its protein is CACKLYTPSRGLIYTDKLIF. This chain uses TRDV2 with TRDJ1; D is perhaps TRDD2 (6 bases). CDR1 and CDR2 (germline): GEAIGNYY, EKD. The germline V and J ends were trimmed by 7 bases and 0 bases, with 32 bases remaining between them. This CDR3 has 20 residues.

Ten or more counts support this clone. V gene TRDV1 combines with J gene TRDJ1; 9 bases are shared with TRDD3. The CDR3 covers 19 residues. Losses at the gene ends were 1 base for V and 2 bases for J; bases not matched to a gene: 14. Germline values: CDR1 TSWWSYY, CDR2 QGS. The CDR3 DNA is TGTGCTCTTGGGGAACGACTCCTACGGGGATACGTATGGACCGATAAACTCATCTTT. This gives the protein CALGERLLRGYVWTDKLIF.

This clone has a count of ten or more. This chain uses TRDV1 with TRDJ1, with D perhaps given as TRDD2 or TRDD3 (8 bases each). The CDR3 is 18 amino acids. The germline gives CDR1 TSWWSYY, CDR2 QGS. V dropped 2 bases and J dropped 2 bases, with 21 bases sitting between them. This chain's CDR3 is CALGECLPTYWGTDKLIF. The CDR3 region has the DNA TGTGCTCTTGGGGAATGTCTTCCTACGTACTGGGGGACCGATAAACTCATCTTT.

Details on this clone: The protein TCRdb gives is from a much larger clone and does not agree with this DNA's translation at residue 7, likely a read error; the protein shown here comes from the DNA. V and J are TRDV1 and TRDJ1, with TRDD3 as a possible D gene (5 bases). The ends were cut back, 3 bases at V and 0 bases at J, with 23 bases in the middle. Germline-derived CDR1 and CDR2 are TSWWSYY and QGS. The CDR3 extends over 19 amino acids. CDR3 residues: CALGELVTYWIPYTDKLIF. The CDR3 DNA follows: TGTGCTCTTGGGGAGCTAGTTACGTACTGGATCCCGTACACCGATAAACTCATCTTT.

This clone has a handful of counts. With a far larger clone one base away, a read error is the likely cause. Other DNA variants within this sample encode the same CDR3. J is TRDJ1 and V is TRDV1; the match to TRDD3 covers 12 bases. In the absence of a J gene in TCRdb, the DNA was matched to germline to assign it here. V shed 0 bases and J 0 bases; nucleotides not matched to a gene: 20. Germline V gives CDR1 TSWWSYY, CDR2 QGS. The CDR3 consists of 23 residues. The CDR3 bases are TGTGCTCTTGGGGAACTGGAAGGCTTCCTACGTTCATACTGGGGGATACACACCGATAAACTCATCTTT. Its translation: CALGELEGFLRSYWGIHTDKLIF.

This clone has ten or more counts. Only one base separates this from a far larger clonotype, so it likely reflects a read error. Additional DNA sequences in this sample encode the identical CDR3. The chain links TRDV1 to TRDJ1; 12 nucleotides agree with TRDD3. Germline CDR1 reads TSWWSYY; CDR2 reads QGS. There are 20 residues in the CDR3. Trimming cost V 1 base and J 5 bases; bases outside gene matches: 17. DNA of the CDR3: TGTGCTCTTGGGGAACCTTCCGAACCCCTCTCTGGGGGATACGGTGATAAACTCATCTTT. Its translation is CALGEPSEPLSGGYGDKLIF.

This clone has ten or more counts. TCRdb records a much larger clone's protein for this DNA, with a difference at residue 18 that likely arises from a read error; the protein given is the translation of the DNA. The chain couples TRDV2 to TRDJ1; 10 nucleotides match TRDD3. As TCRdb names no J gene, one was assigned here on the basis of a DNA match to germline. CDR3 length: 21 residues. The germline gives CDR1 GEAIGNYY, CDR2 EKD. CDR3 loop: CACDAYWGMTSGAGGTDRLIF. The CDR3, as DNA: TGTGCCTGTGACGCGTACTGGGGGATGACTTCGGGTGCGGGTGGCACCGATAGACTCATCTTT.

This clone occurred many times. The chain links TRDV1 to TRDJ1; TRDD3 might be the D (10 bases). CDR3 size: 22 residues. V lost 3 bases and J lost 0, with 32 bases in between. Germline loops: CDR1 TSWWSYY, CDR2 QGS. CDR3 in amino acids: CALGDVPSYFVGGYPYTDKLIF. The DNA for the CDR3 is TGTGCTCTTGGGGACGTGCCTTCCTACTTTGTTGGGGGATACCCGTACACCGATAAACTCATCTTT.

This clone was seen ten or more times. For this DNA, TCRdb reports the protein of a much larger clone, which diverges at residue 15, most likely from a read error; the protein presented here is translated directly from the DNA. CDR3 region: CALGELPAFLSPYTGKLIF. The CDR3 bases are TGTGCTCTTGGGGAACTTCCGGCCTTCCTTTCCCCATACACCGGTAAACTCATCTTT. The rearrangement links TRDV1 to TRDJ1; 7 nucleotides line up with TRDD2. Germline V gene sequence: CDR1 TSWWSYY, CDR2 QGS. The CDR3 extends over 19 amino acids.

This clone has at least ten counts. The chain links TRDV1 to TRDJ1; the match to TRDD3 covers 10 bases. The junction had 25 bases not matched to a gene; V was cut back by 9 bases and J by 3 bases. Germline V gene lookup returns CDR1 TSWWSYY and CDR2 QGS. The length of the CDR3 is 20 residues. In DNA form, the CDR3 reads TGTGCTCTCGCTTGGTTCAGTGACGAGGGGGATACGTGTACGGCCGATAAACTCATCTTT. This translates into CALAWFSDEGDTCTADKLIF.

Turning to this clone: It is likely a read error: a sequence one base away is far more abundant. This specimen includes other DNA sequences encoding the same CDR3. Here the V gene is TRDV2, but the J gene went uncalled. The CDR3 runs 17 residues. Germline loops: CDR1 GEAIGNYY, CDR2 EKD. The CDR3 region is CACDSGANSWDTRQMFF. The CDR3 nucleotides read TGTGCCTGTGACAGCGGGGCCAACTCCTGGGACACCCGACAGATGTTCTTC.

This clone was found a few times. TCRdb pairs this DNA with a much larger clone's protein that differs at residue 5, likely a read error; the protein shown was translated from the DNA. The CDR3 nucleotides are TGTGCTCTTGGGGTACTCCTGTGGGGGATAAGGGCCGATAAACTCATCTTT. Amino acids: CALGVLLWGIRADKLIF. V gene TRDV1 combines with J gene TRDJ1; TRDD3 aligns across 9 bases. Germline V CDR1 and CDR2: TSWWSYY, QGS. The trim removed 4 bases at V and 3 bases at J, leaving 12 bases unmatched. This CDR3 is built from 17 residues.

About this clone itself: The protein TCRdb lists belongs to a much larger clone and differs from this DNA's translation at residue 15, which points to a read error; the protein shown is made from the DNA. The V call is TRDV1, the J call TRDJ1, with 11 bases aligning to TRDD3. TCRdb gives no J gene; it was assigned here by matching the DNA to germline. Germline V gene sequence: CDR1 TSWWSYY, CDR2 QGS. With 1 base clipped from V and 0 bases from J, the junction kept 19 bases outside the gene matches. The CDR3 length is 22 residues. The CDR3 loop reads CALGEPSYGLLGDIRYTDKLIF. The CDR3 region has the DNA TGTGCTCTTGGGGAACCTTCCTACGGTCTACTGGGGGATATTCGCTACACCGATAAACTCATCTTT.

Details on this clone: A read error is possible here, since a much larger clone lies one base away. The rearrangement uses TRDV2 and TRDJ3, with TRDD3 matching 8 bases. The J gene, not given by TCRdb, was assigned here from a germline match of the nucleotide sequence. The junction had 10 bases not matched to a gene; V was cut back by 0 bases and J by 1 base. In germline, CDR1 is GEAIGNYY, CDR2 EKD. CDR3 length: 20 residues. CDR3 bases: TGTGCCTGTGACACCATGGTGGGGGATCCGAGTTCCTGGGACACCCGACAGATGTTTTTC. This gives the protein CACDTMVGDPSSWDTRQMFF.

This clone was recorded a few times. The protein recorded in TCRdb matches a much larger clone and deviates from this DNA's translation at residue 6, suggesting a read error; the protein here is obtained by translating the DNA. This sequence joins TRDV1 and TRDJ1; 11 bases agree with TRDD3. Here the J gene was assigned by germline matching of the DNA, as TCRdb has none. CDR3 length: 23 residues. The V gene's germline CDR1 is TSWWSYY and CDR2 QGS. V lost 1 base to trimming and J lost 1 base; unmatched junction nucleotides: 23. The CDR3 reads CALGEPHLSHPLVGDTGTDKLIF. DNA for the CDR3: TGTGCTCTTGGGGAACCTCACCTTTCCCATCCCCTGGTGGGGGATACGGGCACCGATAAACTCATCTTT.

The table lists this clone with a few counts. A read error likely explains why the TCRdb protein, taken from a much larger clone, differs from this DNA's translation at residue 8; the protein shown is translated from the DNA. CDR3 sequence: CACDTVYRGIHPLSWDTRQMFF. CDR3 nucleotide sequence: TGTGCCTGTGACACCGTTTACCGGGGGATACACCCCCTCTCCTGGGACACCCGACAGATGTTTTTC. The chain uses TRDV2 and TRDJ3; 9 bases are a match to TRDD3. The CDR3 sequence is 22 residues long. CDR1 GEAIGNYY and CDR2 EKD come from the germline V gene. With 0 bases clipped from V and 0 bases from J, the junction kept 14 bases outside the gene matches.

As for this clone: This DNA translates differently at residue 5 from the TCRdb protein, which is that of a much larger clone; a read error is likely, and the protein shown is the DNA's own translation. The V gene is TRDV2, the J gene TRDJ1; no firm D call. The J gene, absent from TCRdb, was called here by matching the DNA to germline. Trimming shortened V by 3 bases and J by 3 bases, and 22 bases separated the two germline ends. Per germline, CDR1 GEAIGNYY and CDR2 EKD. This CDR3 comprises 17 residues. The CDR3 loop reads CACDVLTTLRPADKLIF. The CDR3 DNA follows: TGTGCCTGTGACGTGTTAACTACTCTGCGCCCGGCCGATAAACTCATCTTT.

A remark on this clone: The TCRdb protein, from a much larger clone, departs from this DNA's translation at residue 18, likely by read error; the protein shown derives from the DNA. The CDR3 here is CACDLYWGIQTAWDTRQTFF. The DNA for the CDR3 is TGTGCCTGTGACTTGTACTGGGGGATACAAACGGCCTGGGACACCCGACAGACGTTTTTC. The V gene call reads TRDV2; no J gene was called; the table's D gene call, TRDD3, was not cross checked with the DNA. Germline CDR1 is GEAIGNYY and CDR2 is EKD. The CDR3 runs to 20 residues.

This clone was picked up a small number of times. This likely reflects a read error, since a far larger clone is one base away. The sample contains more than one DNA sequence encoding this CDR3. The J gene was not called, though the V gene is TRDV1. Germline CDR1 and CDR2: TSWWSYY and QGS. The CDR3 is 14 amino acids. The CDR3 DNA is TGTGCTCTTGGGGAATGGTTTGGCGCCGATAAACTCATCTTC. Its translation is CALGEWFGADKLIF.

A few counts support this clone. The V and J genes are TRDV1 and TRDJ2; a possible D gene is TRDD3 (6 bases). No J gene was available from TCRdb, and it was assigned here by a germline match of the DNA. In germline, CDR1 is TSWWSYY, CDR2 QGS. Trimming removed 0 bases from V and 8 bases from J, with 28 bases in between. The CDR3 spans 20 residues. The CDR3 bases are TGTGCTCTTGGGGAACTAGAGGCCTACAGGTGGGATAGGGTCGGCGCACAACTCTTCTTT. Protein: CALGELEAYRWDRVGAQLFF.

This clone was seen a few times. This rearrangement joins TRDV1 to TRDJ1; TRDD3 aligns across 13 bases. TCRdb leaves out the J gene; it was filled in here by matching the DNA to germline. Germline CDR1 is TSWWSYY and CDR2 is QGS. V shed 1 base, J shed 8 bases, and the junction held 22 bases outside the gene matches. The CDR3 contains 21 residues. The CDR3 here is CALGEPRNSNWGIRPGPKLIF. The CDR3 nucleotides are TGTGCTCTTGGGGAACCCCGCAACTCCAACTGGGGGATACGGCCGGGACCGAAACTCATCTTT.

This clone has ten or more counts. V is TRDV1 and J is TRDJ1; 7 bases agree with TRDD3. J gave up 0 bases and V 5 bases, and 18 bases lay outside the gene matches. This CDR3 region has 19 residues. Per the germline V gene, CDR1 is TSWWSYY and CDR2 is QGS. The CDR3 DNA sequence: TGTGCTCTTGGGAAGGCCCTAGGCGGATACGCTAATTACACCGATAAACTCATCTTT. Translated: CALGKALGGYANYTDKLIF.

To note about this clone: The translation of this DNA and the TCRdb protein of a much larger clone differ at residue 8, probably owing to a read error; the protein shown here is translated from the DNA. The CDR3 DNA is TGTGCCTGTGACACCCCACCCTACAACAGCTCCTGGGACACCCGACAGATGTTTTTC. Translating gives CACDTPPYNSSWDTRQMFF. The chain employs TRDV2 and TRDJ3, with D tentatively TRDD2 (5 bases). Because TCRdb records no J gene, it was assigned here through a match of the DNA to germline. This CDR3 contains 19 residues. V gave up 0 bases and J gave up 0 bases, with 14 bases separating them. CDR1 is GEAIGNYY and CDR2 is EKD in the germline V gene.

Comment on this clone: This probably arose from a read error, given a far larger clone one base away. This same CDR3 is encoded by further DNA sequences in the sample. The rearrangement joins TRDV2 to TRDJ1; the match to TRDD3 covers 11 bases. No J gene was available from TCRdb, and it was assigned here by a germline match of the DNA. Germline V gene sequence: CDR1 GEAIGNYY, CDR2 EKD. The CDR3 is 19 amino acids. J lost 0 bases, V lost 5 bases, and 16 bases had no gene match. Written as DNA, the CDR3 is TGTGCCTGTGCCCCTGCCTTCCTACTGGGGGATAAGAACACCGATAAACTCATCTTT. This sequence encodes CACAPAFLLGDKNTDKLIF.

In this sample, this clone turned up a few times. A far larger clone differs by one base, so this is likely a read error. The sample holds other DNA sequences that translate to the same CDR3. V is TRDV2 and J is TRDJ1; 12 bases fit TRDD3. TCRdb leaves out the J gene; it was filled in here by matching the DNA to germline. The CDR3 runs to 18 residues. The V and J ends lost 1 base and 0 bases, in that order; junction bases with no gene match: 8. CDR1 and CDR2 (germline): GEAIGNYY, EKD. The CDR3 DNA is TGTGCCTGTGACACGTTACTGGGGGATACTCAGTACACCGATAAACTCATCTTT. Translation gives CACDTLLGDTQYTDKLIF.

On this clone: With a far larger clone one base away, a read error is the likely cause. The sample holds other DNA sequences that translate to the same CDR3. The CDR3 protein is CACDTAGYPKSSWDTRQMFF. The DNA of the CDR3 is TGTGCCTGTGACACTGCGGGATACCCGAAAAGCTCCTGGGACACCCGACAGATGTTTTTC. This chain uses TRDV2 with TRDJ3, with 7 bases that match TRDD3. The J gene comes from matching the DNA to germline here; TCRdb lacks it. With 1 base clipped from V and 0 bases from J, the junction kept 11 bases outside the gene matches. Germline loops: CDR1 GEAIGNYY, CDR2 EKD. This CDR3 spans 20 amino acids.

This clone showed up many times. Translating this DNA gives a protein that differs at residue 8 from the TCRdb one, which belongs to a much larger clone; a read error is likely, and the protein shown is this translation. The CDR3 bases are TGTGCCTTTAGTTGGAGTCTTTGGGTCTGGTACACCGATAAACTCATCTTT. It is translated as CAFSWSLWVWYTDKLIF. The rearrangement uses TRDV3 and TRDJ1; D gene unclear. V was cut by 0 bases and J by 0 bases, with 20 bases left in between. This CDR3 comprises 17 residues. In germline, CDR1 is TVYSNPD, CDR2 GDNSRS (reference sequence). The complete variable domain, with remaining parts taken from reference TRDV3 and TRDJ1, reads CDKVTQSSPDQTVASGSEVVLLCTYDTVYSNPDLFWYRIRPDYSFQFVFYGDNSRSEGADFTQGRFSVKHILTQKAFHLVISPVRTEDSATYYCAFSWSLWVWYTDKLIFGKGTRVTVEP.